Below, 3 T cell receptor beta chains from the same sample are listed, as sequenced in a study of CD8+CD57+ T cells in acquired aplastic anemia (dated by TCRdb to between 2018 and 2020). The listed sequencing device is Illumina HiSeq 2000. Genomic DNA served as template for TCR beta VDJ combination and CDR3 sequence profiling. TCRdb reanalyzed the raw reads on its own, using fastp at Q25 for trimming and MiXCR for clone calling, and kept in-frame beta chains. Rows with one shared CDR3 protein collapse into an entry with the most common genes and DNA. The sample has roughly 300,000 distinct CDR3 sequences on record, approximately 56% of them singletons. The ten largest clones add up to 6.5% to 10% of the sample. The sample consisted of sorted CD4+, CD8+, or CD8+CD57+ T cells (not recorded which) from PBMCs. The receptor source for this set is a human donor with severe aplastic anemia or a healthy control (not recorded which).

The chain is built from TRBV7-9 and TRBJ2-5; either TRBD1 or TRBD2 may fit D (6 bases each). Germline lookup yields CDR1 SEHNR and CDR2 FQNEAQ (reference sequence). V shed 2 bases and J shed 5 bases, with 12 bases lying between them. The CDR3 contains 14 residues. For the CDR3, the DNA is TGTGCCAGCAGCTTAAGACTAGGGGGGGAGACCCAGTACTTC. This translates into CASSLRLGGETQYF.

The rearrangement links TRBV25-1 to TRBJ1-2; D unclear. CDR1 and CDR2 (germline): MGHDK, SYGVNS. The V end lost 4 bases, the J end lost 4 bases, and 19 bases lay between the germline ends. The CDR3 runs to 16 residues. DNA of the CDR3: TGTGCCAGCAGTGCTAGTTTTCCGGGGAGATCCTATGGCTACACCTTC. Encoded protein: CASSASFPGRSYGYTF.

CDR3 protein: CSASVNYGYTF. The DNA for the CDR3 is TGCAGTGCGAGTGTTAACTATGGCTACACCTTC. The chain combines TRBV20-1 with TRBJ1-2; D remains unclear. The CDR3 loop spans 11 amino acids. The V end lost 6 bases, the J end lost 1 base, and 6 bases lay between the germline ends. Germline CDR1 and CDR2: DFQATT and SNEGSKA (reference sequence).